This TCR beta chain was obtained from a study of PD-1 blockade in classical Hodgkin lymphoma. For the study at large: Nivolumab 3 mg/kg was given intravenously every 2 weeks.

The method was immunoSEQ multiplex PCR; TCRdb's version includes in-frame clones alone and lacks a portion of them. The repertoire holds some 65,000 clones, with 71% as singletons. General study findings and limits: Diversity in CD4+ TCRs, unlike that measured in CD8+ TCRs, had risen significantly by C4D1. Possibly reflecting disease activity or prior therapy, repertoire differences have causes that remain undefined.

Regarding this clone: Its antigen remains unknown.

After autologous stem cell transplantation all patients relapsed, and prior brentuximab vedotin exposure differed between cohorts. This CDR3 comprises 14 residues. Germline V gives CDR1 SGHTA, CDR2 FQGTGA. After removal of 5 bases from V and 3 bases from J, the junction contained 3 bases not matched to a gene. The source is a human donor with classical Hodgkin lymphoma. The chain is built from TRBV7-3 and TRBJ1-2; 10 nucleotides match TRBD1. The specimen comprised peripheral blood mononuclear cells (PBMCs), sampled before the second cycle of nivolumab. The CDR3 coding sequence is TGTGCCAGCAGCCCCGGGACAGGGGACTATGGCTACACCTTC. It specifies CASSPGTGDYGYTF.